This TCR beta chain was retrieved from a study of blood T cell repertoires in COVID-19. In the study overall: The United States, Italy and Spain provided the acute and convalescent COVID-19 samples. The cDNA or gDNA used as material had been derived from T cells, B-cell-depleted T cells, or PBMCs.

TCRdb's table, derived via immunoSEQ multiplex PCR, lists solely in-frame clones and lacks some. This table holds 200,000 to 250,000 clones, about nine tenths found once. Trimming removed 2 bases from V and 4 bases from J, with 11 bases in between. CDR1 SGHTA and CDR2 FQGNSA come from the germline V gene. CDR3 length: 14 amino acids. The sample consisted of peripheral blood. The TCR sequence derives from a woman in her sixties or seventies with acute or convalescent COVID-19. This rearrangement joins TRBV7-2 to TRBJ1-1; possible D gene TRBD1, 5 bases. The DNA of the CDR3 is TGTGCCAGCAGCTTACTGCGGGGGGGCACTGAAGCTTTCTTT. Its translation is CASSLLRGGTEAFF. The variable domain in full, completed from reference TRBV7-2 and TRBJ1-1, reads GAGVSQSPSNKVTEKGKDVELRCDPISGHTALYWYRQSLGQGLEFLIYFQGNSAPDKSGLPSDRFSAERTGGSVSTLTIQRTQQEDSAVYLCASSLLRGGTEAFFGQGTRLTVV.